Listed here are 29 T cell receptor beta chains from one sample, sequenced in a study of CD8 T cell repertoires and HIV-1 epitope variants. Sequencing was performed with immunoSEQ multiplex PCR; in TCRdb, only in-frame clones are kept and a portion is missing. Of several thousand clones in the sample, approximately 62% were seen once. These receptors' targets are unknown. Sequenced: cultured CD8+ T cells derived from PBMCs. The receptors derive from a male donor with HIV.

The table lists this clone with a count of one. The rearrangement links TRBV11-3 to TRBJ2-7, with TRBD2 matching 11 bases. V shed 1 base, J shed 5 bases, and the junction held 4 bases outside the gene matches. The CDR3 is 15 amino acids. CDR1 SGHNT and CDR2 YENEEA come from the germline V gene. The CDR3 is CASSLATSGEDEQYF. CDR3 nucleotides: TGTGCCAGCAGCTTAGCGACTAGCGGGGAAGACGAGCAGTACTTC.

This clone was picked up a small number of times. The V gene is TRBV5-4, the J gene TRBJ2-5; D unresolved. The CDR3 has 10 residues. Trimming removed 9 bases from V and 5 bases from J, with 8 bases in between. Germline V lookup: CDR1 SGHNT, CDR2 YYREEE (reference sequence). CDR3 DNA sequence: TGTGCCACCCCAGCGGAGACCCAGTACTTC. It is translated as CATPAETQYF.

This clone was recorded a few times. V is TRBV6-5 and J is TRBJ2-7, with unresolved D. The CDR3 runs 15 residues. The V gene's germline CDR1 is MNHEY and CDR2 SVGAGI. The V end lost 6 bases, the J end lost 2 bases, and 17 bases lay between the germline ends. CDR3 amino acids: CASSLRSSAAYEQYF. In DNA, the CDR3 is TGTGCCAGCAGCTTACGAAGCTCAGCAGCCTACGAGCAGTACTTC.

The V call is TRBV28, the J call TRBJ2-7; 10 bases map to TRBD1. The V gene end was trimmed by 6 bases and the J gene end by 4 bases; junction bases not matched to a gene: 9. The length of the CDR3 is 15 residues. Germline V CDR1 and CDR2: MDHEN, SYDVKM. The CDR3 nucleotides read TGTGCCAGCAGCCCTGACAGGGGGCAAGTTTACGAGCAGTACTTC. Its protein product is CASSPDRGQVYEQYF.

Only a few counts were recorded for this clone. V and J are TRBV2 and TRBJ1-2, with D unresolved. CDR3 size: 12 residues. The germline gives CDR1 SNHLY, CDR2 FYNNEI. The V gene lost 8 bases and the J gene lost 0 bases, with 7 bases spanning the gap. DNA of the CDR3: TGTGCCAGCGAGTTAGCTAACTATGGCTACACCTTC. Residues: CASELANYGYTF.

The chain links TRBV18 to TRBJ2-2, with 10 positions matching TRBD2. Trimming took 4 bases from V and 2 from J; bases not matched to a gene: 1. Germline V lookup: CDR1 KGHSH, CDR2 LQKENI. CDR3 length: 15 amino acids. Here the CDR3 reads CASSRTSGNTGELFF. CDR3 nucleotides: TGTGCCAGCTCACGGACTAGCGGTAACACCGGGGAGCTGTTTTTT.

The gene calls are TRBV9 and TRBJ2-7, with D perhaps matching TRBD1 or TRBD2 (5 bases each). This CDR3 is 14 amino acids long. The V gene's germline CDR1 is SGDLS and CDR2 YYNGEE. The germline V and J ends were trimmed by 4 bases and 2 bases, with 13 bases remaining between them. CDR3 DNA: TGTGCCAGCAGCCCCCGGGGCCCAACCTACGAGCAGTACTTC. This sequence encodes CASSPRGPTYEQYF.

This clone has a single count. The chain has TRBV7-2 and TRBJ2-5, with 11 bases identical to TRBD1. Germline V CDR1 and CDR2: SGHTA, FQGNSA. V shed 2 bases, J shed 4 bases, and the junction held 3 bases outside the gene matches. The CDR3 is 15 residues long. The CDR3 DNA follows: TGTGCCAGCAGCTTACGAGGACAGGGGGCAGAGACCCAGTACTTC. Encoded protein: CASSLRGQGAETQYF.

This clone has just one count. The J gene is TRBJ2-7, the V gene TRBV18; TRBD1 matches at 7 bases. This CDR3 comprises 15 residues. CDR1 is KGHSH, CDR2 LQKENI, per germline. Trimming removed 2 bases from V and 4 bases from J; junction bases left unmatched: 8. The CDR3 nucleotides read TGTGCCAGCTCACCATCTCAAGGGGGCCTTTACGAGCAGTACTTC. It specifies CASSPSQGGLYEQYF.

CDR3 nucleotides: TGTGCCTCTGGACCGGGCCAAGAGACCCAGTACTTC. Protein: CASGPGQETQYF. The chain links TRBV2 to TRBJ2-5; D uncertain. Germline-derived CDR1 and CDR2 are SNHLY and FYNNEI. The CDR3 runs to 12 residues. Trimming stripped 11 bases from V and 1 base from J, with 11 bases between.

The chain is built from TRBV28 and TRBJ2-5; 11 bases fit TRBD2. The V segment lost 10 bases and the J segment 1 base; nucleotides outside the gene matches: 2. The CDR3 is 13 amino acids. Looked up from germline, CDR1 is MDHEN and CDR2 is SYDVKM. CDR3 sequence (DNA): TGTGCCACCCTAGCGGGGGGCCAAGAGACCCAGTACTTC. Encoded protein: CATLAGGQETQYF. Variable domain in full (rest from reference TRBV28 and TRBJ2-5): DVKVTQSSRYLVKRTGEKVFLECVQDMDHENMFWYRQDPGLGLRLIYFSYDVKMKEKGDIPEGYSVSREKKERFSLILESASTNQTSMYLCATLAGGQETQYFGPGTRLLVL.

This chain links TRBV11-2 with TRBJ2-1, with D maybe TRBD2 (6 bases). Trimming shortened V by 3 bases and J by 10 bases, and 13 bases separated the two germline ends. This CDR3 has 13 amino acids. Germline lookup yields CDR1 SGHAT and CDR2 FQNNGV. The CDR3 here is CASSFGGLNEQFF. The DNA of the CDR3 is TGTGCCAGCAGCTTCGGGGGATTAAACGAGCAGTTCTTC.

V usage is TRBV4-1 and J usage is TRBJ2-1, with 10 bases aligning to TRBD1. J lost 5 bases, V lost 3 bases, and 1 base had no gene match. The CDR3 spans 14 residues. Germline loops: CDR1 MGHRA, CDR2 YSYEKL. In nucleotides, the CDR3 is TGCGCCAGCAGCCACGGGACAGGGGACAATGAGCAGTTCTTC. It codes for CASSHGTGDNEQFF.

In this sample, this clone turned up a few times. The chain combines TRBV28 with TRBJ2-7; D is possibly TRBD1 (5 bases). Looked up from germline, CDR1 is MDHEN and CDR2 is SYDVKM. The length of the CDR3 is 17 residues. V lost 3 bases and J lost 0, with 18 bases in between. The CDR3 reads CASSFGTEGVDSYEQYF. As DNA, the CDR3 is TGTGCCAGCAGTTTCGGTACCGAAGGGGTCGACTCCTACGAGCAGTACTTC.

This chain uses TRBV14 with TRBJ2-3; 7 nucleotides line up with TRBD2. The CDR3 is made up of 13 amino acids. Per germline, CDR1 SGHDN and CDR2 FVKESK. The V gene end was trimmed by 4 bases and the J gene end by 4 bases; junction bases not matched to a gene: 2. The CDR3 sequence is CASSLRGADTQYF. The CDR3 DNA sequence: TGTGCCAGCAGCCTTCGGGGGGCAGATACGCAGTATTTT.

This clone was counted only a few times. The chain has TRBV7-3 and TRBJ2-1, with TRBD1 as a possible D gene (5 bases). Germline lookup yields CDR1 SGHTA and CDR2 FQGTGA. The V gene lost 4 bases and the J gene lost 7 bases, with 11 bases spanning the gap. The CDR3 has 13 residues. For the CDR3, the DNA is TGTGCCAGCAGCTCCCCACAGGAGAATGAGCAGTTCTTC. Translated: CASSSPQENEQFF. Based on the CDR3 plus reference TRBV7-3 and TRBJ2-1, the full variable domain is GAGVSQTPSNKVTEKGKYVELRCDPISGHTALYWYRQSLGQGPEFLIYFQGTGAADDSGLPNDRFFAVRPEGSVSTLKIQRTERGDSAVYLCASSSPQENEQFFGPGTRLTVL.

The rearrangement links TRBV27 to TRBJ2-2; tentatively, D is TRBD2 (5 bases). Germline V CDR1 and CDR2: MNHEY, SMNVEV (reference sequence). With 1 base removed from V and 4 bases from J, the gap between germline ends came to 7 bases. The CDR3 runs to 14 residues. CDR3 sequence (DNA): TGTGCCAGCAGTTTATATGGGAGCACCGGGGAGCTGTTTTTT. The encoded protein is CASSLYGSTGELFF.

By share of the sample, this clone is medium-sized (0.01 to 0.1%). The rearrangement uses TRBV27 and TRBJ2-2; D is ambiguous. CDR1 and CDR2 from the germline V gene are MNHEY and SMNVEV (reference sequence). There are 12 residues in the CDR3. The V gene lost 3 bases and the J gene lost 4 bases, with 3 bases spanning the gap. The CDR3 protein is CASSFGTGELFF. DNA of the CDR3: TGTGCCAGCAGTTTCGGCACCGGGGAGCTGTTTTTT.

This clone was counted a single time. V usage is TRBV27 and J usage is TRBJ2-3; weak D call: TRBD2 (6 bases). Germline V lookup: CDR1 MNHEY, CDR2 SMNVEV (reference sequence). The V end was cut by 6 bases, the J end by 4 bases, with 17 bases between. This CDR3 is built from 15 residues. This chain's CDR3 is CASRFGAGRPDTQYF. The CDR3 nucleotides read TGTGCCAGCAGGTTCGGGGCGGGAAGGCCAGATACGCAGTATTTT.

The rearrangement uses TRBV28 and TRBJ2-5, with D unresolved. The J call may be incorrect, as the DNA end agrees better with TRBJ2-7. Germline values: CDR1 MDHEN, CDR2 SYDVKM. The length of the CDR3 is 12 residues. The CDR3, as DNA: TGTGCCAGCAGTCTTAGTCGCCCCGAGCAGTACTTC. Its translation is CASSLSRPEQYF.

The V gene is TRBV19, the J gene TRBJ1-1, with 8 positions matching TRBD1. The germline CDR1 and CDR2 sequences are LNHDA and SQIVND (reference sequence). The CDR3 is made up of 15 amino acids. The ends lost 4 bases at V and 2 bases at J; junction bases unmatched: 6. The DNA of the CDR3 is TGTGCCAGTAGTACGAGGACAGGGCGTAACACTGAAGCTTTCTTT. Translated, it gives CASSTRTGRNTEAFF.

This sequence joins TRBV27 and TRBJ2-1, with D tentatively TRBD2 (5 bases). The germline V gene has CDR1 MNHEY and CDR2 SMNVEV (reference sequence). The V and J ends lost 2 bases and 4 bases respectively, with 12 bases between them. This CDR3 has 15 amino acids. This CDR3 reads CASSLGSSLYNEQFF. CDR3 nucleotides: TGTGCCAGCAGTTTAGGGAGTTCTTTGTACAATGAGCAGTTCTTC.

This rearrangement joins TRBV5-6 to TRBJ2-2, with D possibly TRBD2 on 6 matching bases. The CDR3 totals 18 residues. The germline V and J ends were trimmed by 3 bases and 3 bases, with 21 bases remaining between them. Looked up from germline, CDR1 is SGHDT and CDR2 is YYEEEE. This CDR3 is CASSYGRLEYSDTGELFF. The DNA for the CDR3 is TGTGCCAGCAGCTATGGGAGGCTAGAATATAGCGACACCGGGGAGCTGTTTTTT.

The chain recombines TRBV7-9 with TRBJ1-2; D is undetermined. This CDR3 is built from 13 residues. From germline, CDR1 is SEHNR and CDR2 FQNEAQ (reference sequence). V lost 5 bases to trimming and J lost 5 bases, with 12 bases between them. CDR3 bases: TGTGCCAGCAGCCATCACCGGGGTTATGGCTACACCTTC. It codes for CASSHHRGYGYTF.

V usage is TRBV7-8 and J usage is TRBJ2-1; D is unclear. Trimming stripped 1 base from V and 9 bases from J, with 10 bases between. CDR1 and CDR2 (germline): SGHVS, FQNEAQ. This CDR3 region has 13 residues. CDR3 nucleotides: TGTGCCAGCAGCTTAGACGGTGCCAGTGAGCAGTTCTTC. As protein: CASSLDGASEQFF.

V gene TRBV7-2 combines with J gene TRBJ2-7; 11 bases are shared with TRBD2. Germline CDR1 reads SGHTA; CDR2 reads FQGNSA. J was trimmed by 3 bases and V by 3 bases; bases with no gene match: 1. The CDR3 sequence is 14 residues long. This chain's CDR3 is CASSFTSGSYEQYF. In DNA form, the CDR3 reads TGTGCCAGCAGCTTCACTAGCGGGAGCTACGAGCAGTACTTC.

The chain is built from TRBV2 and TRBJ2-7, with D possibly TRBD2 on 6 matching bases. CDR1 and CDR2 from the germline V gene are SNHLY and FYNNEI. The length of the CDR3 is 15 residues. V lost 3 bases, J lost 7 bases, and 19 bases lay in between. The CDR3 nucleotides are TGTGCCAGCAGTGACCCAGGACGCGGGGTTGGAGAGCAGTACTTC. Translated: CASSDPGRGVGEQYF.

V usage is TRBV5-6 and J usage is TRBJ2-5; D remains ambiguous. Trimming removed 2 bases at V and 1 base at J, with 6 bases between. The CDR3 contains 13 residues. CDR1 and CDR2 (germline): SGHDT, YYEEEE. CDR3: CASSLGPQETQYF. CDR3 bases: TGTGCCAGCAGCTTAGGGCCCCAAGAGACCCAGTACTTC.

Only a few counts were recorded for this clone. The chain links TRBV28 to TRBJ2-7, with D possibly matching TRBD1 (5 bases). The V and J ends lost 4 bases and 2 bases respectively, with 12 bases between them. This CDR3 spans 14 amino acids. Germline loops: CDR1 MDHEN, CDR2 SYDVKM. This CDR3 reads CASSWIDSPYEQYF. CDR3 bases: TGTGCCAGCAGTTGGATAGACAGTCCCTACGAGCAGTACTTC.